These 21 T cell receptor beta chains were all obtained from the same sample, sequenced in a study of T cells after yellow fever vaccination. TCRdb redid the calling of the 5' RACE reads with MiXCR, one entry per CDR3 protein. This sample yields approximately 47,000 distinct CDR3 sequences, of which around 6.4% are seen a single time; about 10% belongs to the top ten. Here the sequenced sample was PBMCs, either bulk or a sorted T-cell subset (CD4+, CD8+, memory, or dextramer-sorted; not recorded which), taken 45 days after the yellow fever booster vaccination. The receptors come from a man aged 25-45 years who received the YFV17D yellow fever vaccine.

The table lists this clonotype with a few counts. The CDR3 coding sequence is TGTGCCAGTAGCAACTACCAGGGGAAGGGTGAAAAACTGTTTTTT. This codes for CASSNYQGKGEKLFF. The V call is TRBV19, the J call TRBJ1-4; perhaps TRBD1 as D (6 bases). V dropped 6 bases and J dropped 7 bases, with 18 bases sitting between them. The germline gives CDR1 LNHDA, CDR2 SQIVND (reference sequence). CDR3 length: 15 residues.

V is TRBV7-3 and J is TRBJ2-1, with TRBD2 matching over 12 bases. This CDR3 spans 17 amino acids. The V gene's germline CDR1 is SGHTA and CDR2 FQGTGA. Germline trimming cut 5 bases from V and 6 bases from J; bases unmatched to any gene: 11. The CDR3: CASSPTSGSPRINEQFF. CDR3 nucleotides: TGTGCCAGCAGCCCGACTAGCGGGAGTCCTCGTATCAATGAGCAGTTCTTC.

This clonotype was seen only a few times. V is TRBV15 and J is TRBJ2-2; D is unclear. Germline CDR1 and CDR2: LNHNV and YYDKDF (reference sequence). Trimming shortened V by 3 bases and J by 4 bases, and 6 bases separated the two germline ends. The CDR3 is made up of 13 amino acids. The CDR3 reads CATSSFITGELFF. DNA of the CDR3: TGTGCCACCAGCAGTTTCATCACCGGGGAGCTGTTTTTT.

The sample holds many counts of this clonotype. This chain uses TRBV7-2 with TRBJ2-2, with D perhaps TRBD2 (5 bases). This CDR3 has 14 amino acids. Trimming took 1 base from V and 7 from J, leaving 10 bases between them. Germline CDR1 reads SGHTA; CDR2 reads FQGNSA. The CDR3 region has the DNA TGTGCCAGCAGCTTAGGGTTCGAGGGCGGGGAGCTGTTTTTT. Amino acids: CASSLGFEGGELFF.

This clonotype was observed many times. The chain is built from TRBV12-3 or TRBV12-4 and TRBJ2-1; possible D gene TRBD2, 5 bases. The CDR3 has 14 amino acids. Trimming stripped 4 bases from V and 7 bases from J, with 14 bases between. CDR3 DNA: TGTGCCAGCAGTTCCCCGAGCCGGGGAAATGAGCAGTTCTTC. This translates into CASSSPSRGNEQFF.

This clonotype was recorded at least ten times. V is TRBV5-4 and J is TRBJ2-1, with 11 bases that match TRBD2. V shed 1 base, J shed 8 bases, and the junction held 2 bases outside the gene matches. CDR1 and CDR2 (germline): SGHNT, YYREEE (reference sequence). CDR3 length equals 14 residues. This CDR3 is CASSLTSGRYEQFF. As DNA, the CDR3 is TGTGCCAGCAGCTTGACTAGCGGGAGATATGAGCAGTTCTTC.

This chain uses TRBV4-3 with TRBJ2-5; D tentatively fits TRBD1 or TRBD2 (5 bases each). Trimming removed 0 bases from V and 4 bases from J, with 15 bases in between. From germline, CDR1 is LGHNA and CDR2 YSLEER. This CDR3 is 16 amino acids long. CDR3 sequence reads: CASSQEPSGPAETQYF. Written as DNA, the CDR3 is TGCGCCAGCAGCCAAGAGCCGTCGGGACCAGCAGAGACCCAGTACTTC.

This clonotype has a count of ten or more. This chain joins TRBV29-1 and TRBJ1-2, with 11 bases matching TRBD1. This CDR3 is built from 13 residues. J lost 4 bases, V lost 5 bases, and 3 bases had no gene match. Germline assignment: CDR1 SQVTM and CDR2 ANQGSEA. CDR3 in DNA: TGCAGCGTTAGGACAGGGGGCGCCTATGGCTACACCTTC. This sequence encodes CSVRTGGAYGYTF.

This clonotype appeared a few times. The chain has TRBV5-1 and TRBJ2-5; 7 bases line up with TRBD1. Germline lookup yields CDR1 SGHRS and CDR2 YFSETQ. Trimming removed 4 bases from V and 5 bases from J; junction bases left unmatched: 5. There are 13 residues in the CDR3. CDR3 coding DNA: TGCGCCAGCAGCCCTGACAGGGCGGAGACCCAGTACTTC. Its translation is CASSPDRAETQYF.

In this sample, this clonotype turned up many times. This chain links TRBV2 with TRBJ2-2, with TRBD1 matching 7 bases. Germline loops: CDR1 SNHLY, CDR2 FYNNEI. With V trimmed by 7 bases and J by 3 bases, 2 bases remained unmatched. The CDR3 has 13 residues. CDR3 region: CASTTGYTGELFF. DNA of the CDR3: TGTGCCAGCACGACAGGGTACACCGGGGAGCTGTTTTTT. The whole variable domain, filled in from reference TRBV2 and TRBJ2-2, reads EPEVTQTPSHQVTQMGQEVILRCVPISNHLYFYWYRQILGQKVEFLVSFYNNEISEKSEIFDDQFSVERPDGSNFTLKIRSTKLEDSAMYFCASTTGYTGELFFGEGSRLTVL.

This clonotype has just a few counts. The rearrangement joins TRBV6-2 or TRBV6-3 to TRBJ2-1; 14 bases are shared with TRBD2. The J segment lost 8 bases and the V segment lost 4 bases, leaving 4 bases of the junction unmatched. The CDR3 totals 15 residues. The germline CDR1 and CDR2 sequences are MNHEY and SVGEGT. CDR3 coding DNA: TGTGCCAGCAGTTGGGCGGGACTAGCGGGAGATGAGCAGTTCTTC. It encodes CASSWAGLAGDEQFF.

Concerning this clonotype itself: The junction departs from germline at one end; a sequencing error may be responsible. J is TRBJ1-5 and V is TRBV3-1; TRBD1 is a possible D gene (5 bases). Looked up from germline, CDR1 is LGHDT and CDR2 is YNNKEL (reference sequence). The CDR3 is 13 amino acids. The CDR3 DNA is TGTGCCAGCAGCCAAGCTCCCGCGACAGTTGGCAGATTT. This translates into CASSQAPATVGRF.

This clonotype was counted ten times or more. The V gene is TRBV12-3 or TRBV12-4, the J gene TRBJ2-5; TRBD2 might be the D (5 bases). The CDR3 is 14 amino acids. Trimming removed 2 bases from V and 1 base from J, with 8 bases in between. This CDR3 is CASSLFGVQETQYF. The DNA for the CDR3 is TGTGCCAGCAGTTTATTCGGGGTCCAAGAGACCCAGTACTTC.

Many counts were recorded for this clonotype. This chain connects TRBV20-1 to TRBJ1-1, with 10 nucleotides matching TRBD1. This CDR3 has 14 residues. V dropped 5 bases and J dropped 6; count of bases not matched to a gene: 9. Looked up from germline, CDR1 is DFQATT and CDR2 is SNEGSKA (reference sequence). CDR3 loop: CSAGSGQGVPEAFF. In DNA, the CDR3 is TGCAGTGCTGGAAGCGGACAGGGGGTCCCTGAAGCTTTCTTT.

The CDR3 nucleotides are TGTGCCAGCAGCTTCGCGTCAGATACGCAGTATTTT. Residues: CASSFASDTQYF. The V and J genes are TRBV7-2 and TRBJ2-3; D remains ambiguous. There are 12 residues in the CDR3. V lost 3 bases, J lost 4 bases, and 5 bases lay in between. Germline V gene sequence: CDR1 SGHTA, CDR2 FQGNSA.

This clonotype was detected ten times or more. This chain connects TRBV6-5 to TRBJ2-5, with 10 nucleotides matching TRBD2. CDR1 is MNHEY and CDR2 is SVGAGI in the germline V gene. CDR3 size: 18 residues. V lost 2 bases to trimming and J lost 4 bases; unmatched junction nucleotides: 13. This CDR3 is CASSYRLAGAGGVETQYF. CDR3 sequence (DNA): TGTGCCAGCAGTTACCGCCTAGCGGGAGCGGGGGGCGTAGAGACCCAGTACTTC.

This clonotype came up a few times. The CDR3 spells CSAQRGGPYETQYF. The DNA of the CDR3 is TGCAGTGCCCAAAGAGGAGGGCCTTACGAGACCCAGTACTTC. J is TRBJ2-5 and V is TRBV20-1, with D maybe TRBD2 (6 bases). The CDR3 is 14 residues long. Trimming took off 6 bases at V and 5 bases at J, with 19 bases between the two ends. CDR1 and CDR2 (germline): DFQATT, SNEGSKA (reference sequence).

This clonotype was found many times. The gene calls are TRBV6-2 or TRBV6-3 and TRBJ2-1; TRBD2 might be the D (7 bases). The CDR3 consists of 15 residues. Germline V gene sequence: CDR1 MNHEY, CDR2 SVGEGT. Trimming stripped 8 bases from V and 4 bases from J, with 18 bases between. In nucleotides, the CDR3 is TGTGCCAGCGCTCTAAGGGGAGGGGGGTACAATGAGCAGTTCTTC. Its translation is CASALRGGGYNEQFF.

In this sample, this clonotype turned up a few times. The chain recombines TRBV7-2 with TRBJ2-7; possibly TRBD1 or TRBD2 for D (6 bases each). Trimming took off 5 bases at V and 0 bases at J, with 17 bases between the two ends. CDR1 and CDR2 from the germline V gene are SGHTA and FQGNSA. The CDR3 spans 16 residues. This chain's CDR3 is CASSQRGGSLSYEQYF. In DNA, the CDR3 is TGTGCCAGCAGCCAAAGAGGGGGGTCCCTCTCCTACGAGCAGTACTTC.

This clonotype came up many times. The chain recombines TRBV4-3 with TRBJ1-2; D is possibly TRBD1 (6 bases). The CDR3 is 15 residues long. Germline CDR1 reads LGHNA; CDR2 reads YSLEER. Trimming took 0 bases from V and 4 from J, leaving 12 bases between them. The CDR3 sequence: CASSQDAGGTYGYTF. Here the CDR3 DNA reads TGCGCCAGCAGCCAAGACGCGGGGGGCACCTATGGCTACACCTTC.

This clonotype appeared a few times. The chain recombines TRBV7-6 with TRBJ2-1; TRBD2 matches 9 bases. The CDR3 runs 15 residues. From germline, CDR1 is SGHVS and CDR2 FNYEAQ. V shed 5 bases and J 3 bases; nucleotides not matched to a gene: 5. CDR3 amino acids: CASSAIAGVYNEQFF. DNA for the CDR3: TGTGCCAGCAGCGCCATAGCGGGAGTCTACAATGAGCAGTTCTTC.